This T cell receptor beta chain was observed in a study of blood T cells in healthy people across ages (dated by TCRdb to between 2014 and 2017). Some background on the complete study: In model experiments, template switching captured about one uniquely barcoded TCR beta cDNA molecule for every two T cells. Donors were grouped into four age groups: young (average approximately 15 years), middle-aged (over 35), aged (around 60) and long-lived (82). Age-related changes in TCR beta repertoire diversity were measured in the study by deep sequencing normalized with unique cDNA molecular identifiers. To avoid experimental bias, donors of different ages were spread randomly across the sequencing lanes. The study analyzed two additional independent replicas of 1 million unique cDNA reads from the same blood draw for two donors, one aged 18 to 29 and one aged 80 or older.

This clonotype was observed a few times. Its antigen is still unknown. It has no much larger one-base neighbor in the sample; base qualities were not kept. Receptors were amplified or captured by 5' RACE. Sequenced on an Illumina HiSeq 2500. A second PCR of roughly 6 to 11 cycles was run with a J-beta primer mix and a sample-barcoded 5' primer. Each TCR beta cDNA molecule received a unique molecular identifier from a template-switch 5' adaptor carrying 12 random nucleotides. Each sample yielded at least 3 million CDR3-containing paired-end reads. First-strand cDNA synthesis was performed from all RNA using the Mint cDNA synthesis kit, with priming by a TRBC-specific oligonucleotide. After uracil-DNA glycosylase treatment, a first 18-cycle PCR used universal primers M1SS and BC2_uni_R on all cDNA. As for the original processing: Each sample was normalized by randomly selecting 1 million high-quality reads, each carrying a distinct molecular identifier. Reads with shared molecular identifiers were discarded instead of being binned into consensus sequences. MiTCR, set to a Q25 quality threshold and the strictest error-elimination algorithm, was used for CDR3 identification, clonotype clustering and error correction. Lower-bound total TCR beta diversity was estimated with a nonparametric unseen species model using Euler transformation. In TCRdb, the public reads were trimmed at Q25 with fastp and aligned with MiXCR, with productive beta chains retained. One record per CDR3 amino acid sequence lists the most common genes and DNA. The authors' filters were not applied to this entry. For this sample the table gives fewer than 1 million distinct CDR3 sequences, of which 44% were detected only once. The ten most abundant clones make up approximately 20% of the sample.

Donors were under 40 systemically healthy Caucasian individuals from Russia aged roughly 6 to 100 years. Each donor gave 8.5 to 10 milliliters of peripheral blood, collected into EDTA-treated Vacutainer tubes. Ficoll-Paque density-gradient centrifugation was used to isolate PBMCs, with at least 7 million per sample. Trizol reagent was used to extract total RNA from PBMCs, with at least 5.5 micrograms per sample. For every donor, an aliquot of PBMCs went through flow cytometry to measure the percentages of naive CD45RAhigh/CD27high T cells. Study-level results and caveats: Estimates of total diversity based on one million sequenced T cells were considered lower bounds and underestimates. Compared with the aged group, the long-lived group had more naive CD4+ T cells, fewer expanded clones and increased TCR diversity, suggesting age selection. As age increased, observed TCR beta diversity per million T cells dropped in a roughly linear way, and a significant reduction was already evident by age around 41. Observed TCR beta diversity correlated strongly with the percentage of naive T cells measured by flow cytometry. Since profiling was done on bulk unsorted PBMCs, naive and antigen-experienced compartments could not be conclusively compared. The CMV infection status of donors was not known, potentially confounding age-related changes in expanded clonotypes.

Deletion took 1 base off V and 4 bases off J, with a span of 4 bases between the germline ends. The CDR3, cysteine through phenylalanine, is 12 amino acids long. The only DNA kept is the CDR3, 36 bases in frame from the first base. The germline V gene encodes CDR1 LNHNV and CDR2 YYDKDF (reference sequence). The receptor was derived from a man between 60 and 70 years old in good health. Sequencing input: blood. The chain is encoded by TRBV15 joined to TRBJ2-5; the D gene is unclear. The DNA sequence follows: TGTGCCACCAGCAGAGGTACAGAGACCCAGTACTTC. Its translation is CATSRGTETQYF.